This record covers a single TCR beta chain. The antigen is unknown. These donors counted as nominally healthy when sampled, but unrecorded immune exposures were likely. This sample is part of a study of cytomegalovirus exposure and HLA in healthy donors. Overall study results and limits: Later genetic work tied a missense DCLRE1C variant to beta-chain V and J trimming.

The study ran its PCR with 60 Vbeta and 13 Jbeta primers. Some clones are missing from TCRdb's copy, which holds only in-frame ones; the method was immunoSEQ multiplex PCR. Among 85,000 to 120,000 clones listed, roughly 80% were seen once. CDR3 length: 15 amino acids. J was trimmed by 5 bases and V by 1 base; bases with no gene match: 7. Looked up from germline, CDR1 is SNHLY and CDR2 is FYNNEI. The chain recombines TRBV2 with TRBJ2-7, with 8 bases that match TRBD1. The clonotype originates from a man in his forties in good health and CMV-seronegative. The source material was PBMCs. CDR3 residues: CASSEVRTGRNEQYF. In nucleotides, the CDR3 is TGTGCCAGCAGTGAAGTACGGACAGGGCGGAACGAGCAGTACTTC.